A selection of T cell receptor beta chains follows, all from one sample in a study of T cell repertoires in cytomegalovirus infection. TCRdb passed the reads through MiXCR, listing each CDR3 protein once. The sample gives over 100,000 distinct CDR3 sequences, around 10% of which show up once; 31% is in the top ten. No antigen has been assigned to these receptors. Sequenced sample: PBMCs, sequenced either directly or after in vitro stimulation (not recorded which). The receptors come from a human donor in good health (CMV status not recorded). Some clones in this sample may be carry-over from other donors' samples. Each CDR3 is given with its conserved first and last residue. Each record gives: D gene, J gene, V gene, clone size, CDR3 protein, CDR3 DNA. A D gene is named only where the DNA matches it firmly. Rows give clone size only sometimes, using once, few, many, or a class for an expanded clone.

NA | TRBJ1-1 | TRBV6-1 | many | CASSYDTEAFF | TGTGCCAGCAGTTACGACACTGAAGCTTTCTTT
NA | TRBJ2-1 | TRBV7-2 | many | CASTVRNSVRGEQFF | TGTGCCAGCACCGTTCGGAATAGCGTCCGAGGTGAGCAGTTCTTC
TRBD2 | TRBJ2-3 | TRBV2 | few | CASTPGLVFTDTQYF | TGTGCCAGCACACCGGGACTAGTCTTCACAGATACGCAGTATTTT
NA | TRBJ2-2 | TRBV7-2 | many | CASSAGTRTGELFF | TGTGCCAGCAGCGCCGGGACCCGCACCGGGGAGCTGTTTTTT
TRBD1 | TRBJ2-5 | TRBV19 | few | CASSTDGTGVGETQYF | TGTGCCAGTAGTACGGATGGGACAGGGGTAGGAGAGACCCAGTACTTC
TRBD1 | TRBJ1-2 | TRBV7-8 | many | CASSPRTGANYGYTF | TGTGCCAGCAGCCCTCGGACAGGGGCTAACTATGGCTACACCTTC
NA | TRBJ2-1 | TRBV6-1 | NA | CASSEQRVSMNEQFF | TGTGCCAGCAGTGAACAGCGGGTTTCTATGAATGAGCAGTTCTTC
NA | TRBJ1-2 | TRBV2 | many | CASRGRQRVNLPNYGYTF | TGTGCCAGCAGGGGCCGACAGAGAGTAAATCTTCCTAACTATGGCTACACCTTC
TRBD1 | TRBJ2-5 | TRBV7-6 | many | CASSLGTGAETQYF | TGTGCCAGCAGCTTGGGGACAGGGGCAGAGACCCAGTACTTC
NA | TRBJ1-2 | TRBV6-2/TRBV6-3 | few | CASNSLVGQHFYGYTF | TGTGCCAGCAACTCACTCGTCGGACAGCACTTCTATGGCTACACCTTC
NA | TRBJ1-1 | TRBV30 | NA | CAWSVRETGNTEAFF | TGTGCCTGGAGTGTACGAGAGACAGGGAACACTGAAGCTTTCTTT